This T cell receptor beta chain was identified in a study of graft-versus-host responses after intestinal transplantation (TCRdb year 2021). Broadly, across the study: Recipients received multivisceral, liver-intestinal, or isolated intestinal transplants. Every recipient was given anti-thymocyte globulin induction, then maintenance tacrolimus and steroids for roughly 3 years. To identify alloreactive clones, pre-transplant mixed lymphocyte reaction products were sequenced and compared with unstimulated pre-transplant donor and recipient T cells. Rather than going through the commercial service, samples from a few later patients were sequenced in-house on an Illumina MiSeq and processed with MiXCR. A cohort of about two dozen intestinal transplant recipients, including one retransplant, was enrolled, and 3 patients lacking pretransplant specimens were excluded. Graft-versus-host and host-versus-graft alloreactive T cell clones were tracked in the graft, circulation and bone marrow after intestinal transplantation using bulk TCR-beta CDR3 sequencing. Donor T cell macrochimerism was defined as a peak of at least 4% donor T cells among recipient peripheral blood mononuclear cells. Overall results and qualifications from the work: In patients with donor T cell macrochimerism, the allografts had high GvH to HvG T cell clonal ratios. The conclusions were limited by the relatively low number and heterogeneity of the intestinal transplant patients. GvH clones were detected in recipient bone marrow, and some of these GvH clones were observed earlier in ileal mucosa or blood, consistent with an intestinal mucosal origin. Early after transplant, declines in HvG clones were associated with peak levels of circulating GvH clones.

Relative to germline, V is missing 2 bases and J is missing 4 bases, with 12 bases of the junction outside any gene match. CDR1 SGDLS and CDR2 YYNGEE were looked up in the germline V gene. The CDR3, from cysteine to phenylalanine, totals 17 residues. Solely the CDR3 DNA is kept, with 51 bases framed from the first base. A word on this clone: No antigen is known for it. It has no much larger one-base neighbor in the sample; base qualities were not kept.

To prepare the library, the immunoSEQ multiplex PCR assay was applied. For most patients, genomic DNA was isolated with the Qiagen DNeasy Blood and Tissue Kit and shipped frozen to Adaptive Biotechnologies for TCR sequencing. For most patients, genomic DNA was subjected to high-throughput TCR-beta CDR3 sequencing by Adaptive Biotechnologies. Concerning the study's data processing: Adaptive's ImmunoSEQ software was the source of the TCR sequencing data for about 18 patients, while a few other patients were processed with MiXCR and VDJtools. CD4 versus CD8 sorting errors were corrected by removing sequences found in both subsets at a frequency ratio below 5:1. CDR3 nucleotide sequences shared between donor and recipient were removed because the origin of such sequences could not be assigned. To count as alloreactive, a clone needed at least 2-fold expansion over unstimulated cells and a minimum CFSE-low frequency of 0.002% (template counts) or 0.001% (read counts). Clones were considered mappable if detected in sequenced pre-transplant spleen, lymph node, or MLR CFSE-low populations of the donor or recipient. The cumulative frequency of alloreactive clones was calculated as a percentage of all sequences, weighted by copy number. As stored in TCRdb, this immuneACCESS dataset retains in-frame rearrangements with V and J assigned. A fraction of the clones does not appear; measured against another copy, unresolved V genes explain less than half of the discrepancy, and the remainder lacks a known reason. From that table come the V and J calls and clone size; the DNA was used to work out D and trimming. The sample has 80,000 to 95,000 clones on record, about 89% of them singletons. In total, the top ten clones hold under 6.5% of the sample.

The time point label, read with the paper, signifies: cells obtained before transplantation from donor or recipient. CD3+CD4+ and CD3+CD8+ populations were FACS-sorted from unstimulated pre-transplant donor and recipient cells taken from spleen or lymph nodes. This TCR was sampled from a human donor who received an intestinal transplant. This material consisted of unstimulated CD8+ T cells sorted from spleen or lymph node cells, taken before intestinal transplant. Rearrangement joined TRBV9 to TRBJ2-3, and 8 junctional nucleotides match TRBD2. In nucleotide form, the sequence is TGTGCCAGCAGCGTTCCTAGGAACGGGGGGGCCCCAGATACGCAGTATTTT. Its protein product is CASSVPRNGGAPDTQYF.